These 5 T cell receptor beta chains originate from one sample sequenced in a study of cytomegalovirus exposure and HLA in healthy donors. PCR involved 60 Vbeta and 13 Jbeta primers. The protocol was immunoSEQ multiplex PCR, while the TCRdb copy is restricted to in-frame clones and leaves out a portion. The sample holds roughly 170,000 clones, 70% to 90% seen once. Material: PBMCs. Receptor source: a woman in her 30s in good health and CMV-seronegative.

The chain uses TRBV7-9 and TRBJ2-1, with TRBD1 as a possible D gene (5 bases). Germline assignment: CDR1 SEHNR and CDR2 FQNEAQ (reference sequence). V lost 1 base and J 9 bases, leaving 13 bases between the germline ends. This CDR3 spans 14 amino acids. The CDR3 bases are TGTGCCAGCAGCTTAGTCGCAGGGTGGGGTGAGCAGTTCTTC. Translating it yields CASSLVAGWGEQFF.

This rearrangement joins TRBV11-2 to TRBJ2-1; TRBD2 agrees at 14 bases. The CDR3 covers 19 residues. From germline, CDR1 is SGHAT and CDR2 FQNNGV. V was pared by 5 bases and J by 2 bases, with 11 bases of the junction left unmatched. The chain's CDR3 is CASSPTGTSGRPPYNEQFF. As DNA, the CDR3 is TGTGCCAGCAGCCCGACCGGGACTAGCGGGAGACCCCCCTACAATGAGCAGTTCTTC. Full variable domain (outside the CDR3, taken from reference TRBV11-2 and TRBJ2-1): EAGVAQSPRYKIIEKRQSVAFWCNPISGHATLYWYQQILGQGPKLLIQFQNNGVVDDSQLPKDRFSAERLKGVDSTLKIQPAKLEDSAVYLCASSPTGTSGRPPYNEQFFGPGTRLTVL.

The chain uses TRBV30 and TRBJ2-1; no definite D call. Looked up from germline, CDR1 is GTSNPN and CDR2 is SVGIG (reference sequence). The CDR3 runs 12 residues. Trimming took off 4 bases at V and 4 bases at J, with 8 bases between the two ends. The CDR3 sequence is CAWTLEYNEQFF. The CDR3 DNA reads as TGTGCCTGGACCTTAGAGTACAATGAGCAGTTCTTC.

This clone occurred a few times. The chain carries TRBV5-1 and TRBJ1-3; 7 bases map to TRBD1. V shed 0 bases and J 4 bases; nucleotides not matched to a gene: 7. CDR1 and CDR2 from the germline V gene are SGHRS and YFSETQ. This CDR3 has 16 residues. In DNA, the CDR3 is TGCGCCAGCAGCTTGGCAGGGGGGTCGGCGGGAAACACCATATATTTT. Its translation: CASSLAGGSAGNTIYF.

This clone was picked up a small number of times. The gene calls are TRBV25-1 and TRBJ2-1; 7 nucleotides line up with TRBD2. The CDR3 covers 17 residues. The germline CDR1 and CDR2 sequences are MGHDK and SYGVNS. The ends lost 1 base at V and 4 bases at J; junction bases unmatched: 10. The CDR3 sequence: CASSESSSGEFYNEQFF. For the CDR3, the DNA is TGTGCCAGCAGTGAATCCTCGAGCGGGGAGTTTTACAATGAGCAGTTCTTC.